The rows below give T cell receptor beta chains drawn from one sample of a study of identical twins. TCRdb redid the calling of the 5' RACE reads with MiXCR, one entry per CDR3 protein. The sample has about 730,000 distinct CDR3 sequences, 21% seen once. A further study also used this sample, focusing on T cells expressing NK-cell markers.

Material for sequencing was PBMCs. Receptors were obtained from a young woman in good health. The CDR3 runs from the conserved cysteine through the conserved F or W. D genes are given only for firm matches. Rows may omit the clone size; those that give it use once, few, many or a size class.

few	TRBV20-1	TRBJ1-1	NA	TGCAGTGCTATAGGACTGATAAACACTGAAGCTTTCTTT	CSAIGLINTEAFF
NA	TRBV12-3/TRBV12-4	TRBJ1-6	TRBD1	TGTGCCAGCACCCTGGGACAGGGCATTTCACCCCTCCACTTT	CASTLGQGISPLHF
few	TRBV20-1	TRBJ2-3	TRBD2	TGCAGTACCTACGGGGTGGCGGGAGTAGTGACAGATACGCAGTATTTT	CSTYGVAGVVTDTQYF
NA	TRBV5-1	TRBJ2-7	NA	TGCGCCAGCAGCTTGGCGTCTAGCGATCCCTACGAGCAGTACTTC	CASSLASSDPYEQYF
NA	TRBV9	TRBJ2-2	TRBD2	TGTGCCAGCAGTCAGAGACTAGCGGGGGGGAGGAGCACCGGGGAGCTGTTTTTT	CASSQRLAGGRSTGELFF
few	TRBV5-6	TRBJ1-6	TRBD1	TGTGCCAGCAGCCCGACAGGGGCCTTCAATTCACCCCTCCACTTT	CASSPTGAFNSPLHF
NA	TRBV12-3/TRBV12-4	TRBJ2-1	TRBD1	TGTGCCAGCAGTTTAGGTTCAGGGGGCAGGATCGGTGGGCAGTTCTTC	CASSLGSGGRIGGQFF
NA	TRBV20-1	TRBJ2-1	TRBD2	TGCAGTGCTAGAACCCCGAGCGGGGGACGGGACAATGAGCAGTTCTTC	CSARTPSGGRDNEQFF
few	TRBV30	TRBJ2-7	TRBD2	TGTGCCTGCCTTAGCGGGAGGCGGTACGAGCAGTACTTC	CACLSGRRYEQYF
NA	TRBV15	TRBJ2-5	NA	TGTGCCACCAGCAGAGATATGGGACCCGCGCCCCAAGAGACCCAGTACTTC	CATSRDMGPAPQETQYF
NA	TRBV12-3/TRBV12-4	TRBJ2-5	NA	TGTGCCAGCAGTTTCCTGACGAGGGGAGGACGAGAGACCCAGTACTTC	CASSFLTRGGRETQYF
NA	TRBV19	TRBJ1-1	NA	TGTGCCTTGGGAGGTACCGGCTCTGAAGCTTTCTTT	CALGGTGSEAFF
few	TRBV20-1	TRBJ2-5	NA	TGCAGTGCTCTGGAGGGAGCGGTCGGTGAGACCCAGTACTTC	CSALEGAVGETQYF
NA	TRBV20-1	TRBJ2-3	NA	TGCAGTGCTAGCGACAGGCGGGGGTCAGATACGCAGTATTTT	CSASDRRGSDTQYF